This is a list of T cell receptor beta chains from one sample in a study of blood T cell repertoires in COVID-19. Only in-frame clones appear in the TCRdb table, and some are missing; sequencing was by immunoSEQ multiplex PCR. The sample comprises fewer than 300,000 clones, approximately 93% of which are singletons, and around 2.2% rests with the top ten. Sequencing input: peripheral blood. All receptors derive from a woman aged 25 to 39 with COVID-19, enrolled during active disease. The CDR3 runs from the conserved cysteine through the conserved F or W. A D gene is named only where the DNA matches it firmly. Size tells how often a clone was seen (once, few, many) or the class of an expanded clone, and some rows leave it out.

J gene: TRBJ1-2
V gene: TRBV6-1
D gene: TRBD1
clone size: .
CDR3 protein: CASSEGTGLYGYTF
CDR3 DNA: TGTGCCAGCAGTGAAGGGACAGGCCTCTATGGCTACACCTTC

J gene: TRBJ1-6
V gene: TRBV19
D gene: .
clone size: .
CDR3 protein: CASSIDGRGKYNSPLHF
CDR3 DNA: TGTGCCAGTAGTATAGATGGCAGGGGCAAATATAATTCACCCCTCCACTTT

J gene: TRBJ1-2
V gene: TRBV3-1/TRBV3-2
D gene: TRBD1
clone size: .
CDR3 protein: CASSPRTGYGYTF
CDR3 DNA: TGTGCCAGCAGCCCTAGGACAGGGTATGGCTACACCTTC

J gene: TRBJ2-7
V gene: TRBV7-9
D gene: TRBD2
clone size: .
CDR3 protein: CASSLDGGNYEQYF
CDR3 DNA: TGTGCCAGCAGCTTAGACGGGGGGAACTACGAGCAGTACTTC

J gene: TRBJ1-5
V gene: TRBV15
D gene: TRBD1
clone size: .
CDR3 protein: CATSRVGDRVSPQHF
CDR3 DNA: TGTGCCACCAGCAGAGTAGGTGACAGGGTTTCGCCCCAGCATTTT

J gene: TRBJ2-5
V gene: TRBV15
D gene: .
clone size: .
CDR3 protein: CATSRGEGGQETQYF
CDR3 DNA: TGTGCCACCAGCAGAGGGGAAGGGGGACAAGAGACCCAGTACTTC

J gene: TRBJ1-1
V gene: TRBV10-3
D gene: TRBD1
clone size: .
CDR3 protein: CAISPDRVTEAFF
CDR3 DNA: TGTGCCATCAGCCCCGACAGGGTCACTGAAGCTTTCTTT

J gene: TRBJ1-6
V gene: TRBV27
D gene: .
clone size: .
CDR3 protein: CASSLGVSNSPLHF
CDR3 DNA: TGTGCCAGCAGTTTGGGCGTCAGCAATTCACCCCTCCACTTT

J gene: TRBJ2-7
V gene: TRBV2
D gene: TRBD1
clone size: .
CDR3 protein: CASRGRRTGYEQYF
CDR3 DNA: TGTGCCAGCAGGGGGAGAAGGACAGGGTACGAGCAGTACTTC

J gene: TRBJ2-3
V gene: TRBV20-1
D gene: TRBD2
clone size: .
CDR3 protein: CSASNSGTSTDTQYF
CDR3 DNA: TGCAGTGCTAGTAATAGCGGGACTAGCACAGATACGCAGTATTTT

J gene: TRBJ1-5
V gene: TRBV6-6
D gene: TRBD1
clone size: once
CDR3 protein: CASSPGQGNQPQHF
CDR3 DNA: TGTGCCAGCAGCCCTGGACAGGGAAATCAGCCCCAGCATTTT

J gene: TRBJ2-1
V gene: TRBV3-1/TRBV3-2
D gene: TRBD1
clone size: .
CDR3 protein: CASSPQGESSYNEQFF
CDR3 DNA: TGTGCCAGCAGCCCCCAGGGGGAAAGCTCCTACAATGAGCAGTTCTTC

J gene: TRBJ1-5
V gene: TRBV11-2
D gene: .
clone size: .
CDR3 protein: CASSLDGGHNQPQHF
CDR3 DNA: TGTGCCAGCAGCTTAGATGGGGGACACAATCAGCCCCAGCATTTT

J gene: TRBJ1-1
V gene: TRBV3-1/TRBV3-2
D gene: .
clone size: .
CDR3 protein: CASSQVSRGTDTEAFF
CDR3 DNA: TGTGCCAGCAGCCAAGTATCCCGGGGGACGGACACTGAAGCTTTCTTT

J gene: TRBJ2-3
V gene: TRBV30
D gene: TRBD2
clone size: .
CDR3 protein: CAWSVRLAGTTDTQYF
CDR3 DNA: TGTGCCTGGAGTGTGAGACTAGCGGGAACAACAGATACGCAGTATTTT

J gene: TRBJ1-2
V gene: TRBV5-4
D gene: TRBD1
clone size: once
CDR3 protein: CASSTRQGADNYGYTF
CDR3 DNA: TGTGCCAGCAGCACAAGACAGGGGGCCGATAACTATGGCTACACCTTC

J gene: TRBJ1-2
V gene: TRBV5-4
D gene: .
clone size: .
CDR3 protein: CASSFQGGGYTF
CDR3 DNA: TGTGCCAGCAGCTTCCAGGGAGGTGGCTACACCTTC

J gene: TRBJ1-6
V gene: TRBV5-6
D gene: .
clone size: .
CDR3 protein: CATRWTVYNSPLHF
CDR3 DNA: TGTGCCACGCGGTGGACAGTTTATAATTCACCCCTCCACTTT

J gene: TRBJ2-6
V gene: TRBV28
D gene: .
clone size: .
CDR3 protein: CASSVDISGANVLTF
CDR3 DNA: TGTGCCAGCAGTGTAGACATCTCTGGGGCCAACGTCCTGACTTTC

J gene: TRBJ2-5
V gene: TRBV7-2
D gene: TRBD2
clone size: .
CDR3 protein: CASSLFELAGGKTQYF
CDR3 DNA: TGTGCCAGCAGCTTATTTGAACTAGCGGGAGGAAAGACCCAGTACTTC